This TCR beta chain originates from a study of vaccination effects on CD4 cells after COVID-19. About this clone itself: The antigen is not known.

The protocol was immunoSEQ multiplex PCR, while the TCRdb copy is restricted to in-frame clones and leaves out a portion. Of about 59,000 clones in the sample, around 80% were seen once. Germline CDR1 and CDR2: MNHEY and SVGAGI. The CDR3 length is 13 residues. The V segment lost 5 bases and the J segment 7 bases; nucleotides outside the gene matches: 5. Sequencing was preceded by expansion of antigen-specific CD4+ T cells with viral peptide pools in the ViraFEST assay. Following 10 days of culture, CD4+ T cells were isolated. BNT162b2 vaccine or mRNA-1273 vaccine was given to participants in two doses.

This TCR came from a human donor who received a COVID-19 vaccine. V is TRBV6-5 and J is TRBJ1-5, with 7 positions matching TRBD1. The sample consisted of CD4+ T cells from PBMCs cultured with HCoV-OC43 spike peptides, taken after COVID-19 vaccination. Subset meaning: HCoV-OC43 spike overlapping peptide pool stimulation. CDR3 sequence (DNA): TGTGCCAGCAGTCGCAGGGGGGACCAGCCCCAGCATTTT. Translated, it gives CASSRRGDQPQHF.